What follows are 18 T cell receptor beta chains derived from one specimen sequenced in a study of shared clonotypes between healthy human individuals. The repertoire was sequenced with immunoSEQ multiplex PCR; TCRdb's copy has only in-frame clones and lacks some. The sample has about 700,000 clones, about 92% seen once. Terminally differentiated effector memory CD45RA+ cells were excluded from the naive CD8 cells, which were CD45RO-negative and positively selected for CCR7. The sequencing sample was made of naive CD8+ T cells sorted from blood. All receptors derive from a man younger than 40 in good health.

This sequence joins TRBV6-1 and TRBJ2-3; 12 bases are a match to TRBD1. The junction had 5 bases not matched to a gene; V was cut back by 6 bases and J by 4 bases. Germline loops: CDR1 MNHNS, CDR2 SASEGT. There are 15 residues in the CDR3. This CDR3 is CASRKGQGASDTQYF. Here the CDR3 DNA reads TGTGCCAGCAGGAAGGGACAGGGGGCCTCAGATACGCAGTATTTT.

The chain joins TRBV4-1 to TRBJ2-7; 8 bases match TRBD1. Trimming removed 5 bases from V and 3 bases from J; junction bases left unmatched: 3. The CDR3 has 13 amino acids. Germline V CDR1 and CDR2: MGHRA, YSYEKL. CDR3 residues: CASSSDRGYEQYF. The CDR3 DNA follows: TGCGCCAGCAGCTCCGACAGGGGCTACGAGCAGTACTTC.

The chain carries TRBV28 and TRBJ1-5; the match to TRBD1 covers 8 bases. Germline loops: CDR1 MDHEN, CDR2 SYDVKM. The CDR3 has 15 amino acids. V lost 5 bases to trimming and J lost 6 bases; unmatched junction nucleotides: 9. The CDR3 reads CASSNTGGSGQPQHF. CDR3 DNA sequence: TGTGCCAGCAGTAACACAGGGGGGTCCGGTCAGCCCCAGCATTTT. Supplemented by reference TRBV28 and TRBJ1-5, the full variable domain reads DVKVTQSSRYLVKRTGEKVFLECVQDMDHENMFWYRQDPGLGLRLIYFSYDVKMKEKGDIPEGYSVSREKKERFSLILESASTNQTSMYLCASSNTGGSGQPQHFGDGTRLSIL.

This chain links TRBV27 with TRBJ2-7; 9 positions match TRBD1. Trimming at V came to 5 bases and at J to 3 bases, leaving 8 bases not matched to a gene. Germline V gene data show CDR1 as MNHEY and CDR2 as SMNVEV (reference sequence). This CDR3 spans 15 amino acids. CDR3 amino acids: CASSISGQGNYEQYF. The DNA for the CDR3 is TGTGCCAGCAGTATTTCGGGACAGGGAAACTACGAGCAGTACTTC.

A word on this clone: At one of its ends the junction is not consistent with the germline gene, which may arise from a read error. The chain recombines TRBV5-1 with TRBJ2-7; the D gene could be TRBD1 or TRBD2 (6 bases each). From germline, CDR1 is SGHRS and CDR2 YFSETQ. CDR3 length equals 12 residues. The CDR3 coding sequence is TGCGCCAGCAGATTGGAAGGGGGGAATCAGTACTTC. Its protein is CASRLEGGNQYF.

The J gene is TRBJ2-3, the V gene TRBV5-1, with TRBD1 matching over 7 bases. The CDR3 extends over 16 amino acids. V trimming: 4 bases; J trimming: 2 bases; junction bases outside the gene matches: 10. Germline-derived CDR1 and CDR2 are SGHRS and YFSETQ. CDR3 DNA sequence: TGCGCCAGCAGCCCAACCGACAGGGATCCCACAGATACGCAGTATTTT. This encodes CASSPTDRDPTDTQYF.

J is TRBJ2-7 and V is TRBV6-5, with 9 bases identical to TRBD1. Looked up from germline, CDR1 is MNHEY and CDR2 is SVGAGI. Germline trimming cut 7 bases from V and 3 bases from J; bases unmatched to any gene: 10. The CDR3 length is 15 residues. The CDR3 protein is CASTPGLDRGYEQYF. CDR3 DNA sequence: TGTGCCAGCACCCCAGGACTGGACAGGGGCTACGAGCAGTACTTC.

This clone was observed a single time. The rearrangement joins TRBV28 to TRBJ2-7; the match to TRBD1 covers 7 bases. The CDR3 totals 13 residues. Looked up from germline, CDR1 is MDHEN and CDR2 is SYDVKM. J gave up 4 bases and V 2 bases, and 2 bases lay outside the gene matches. The CDR3 DNA is TGTGCCAGCAGTTTAACAGGGGAGTACGAGCAGTACTTC. Translating gives CASSLTGEYEQYF.

The rearrangement links TRBV7-9 to TRBJ2-5; 11 positions match TRBD2. The CDR3 consists of 17 residues. V shed 3 bases and J 5 bases; nucleotides not matched to a gene: 11. The germline CDR1 and CDR2 sequences are SEHNR and FQNEAQ (reference sequence). CDR3 residues: CASSFSGRAESGETQYF. DNA of the CDR3: TGTGCCAGCAGCTTTAGCGGGAGGGCAGAGAGTGGGGAGACCCAGTACTTC.

The rearrangement uses TRBV13 and TRBJ2-2; the D gene could be TRBD1 or TRBD2 (5 bases each). There are 15 residues in the CDR3. V lost 2 bases, J lost 4 bases, and 11 bases lay in between. Germline values: CDR1 PRHDT, CDR2 FYEKMQ (reference sequence). This CDR3 reads CASSLRRGVTGELFF. CDR3 bases: TGTGCCAGCAGCTTACGACGAGGGGTCACCGGGGAGCTGTTTTTT.

The chain combines TRBV5-1 with TRBJ1-1; the D gene is possibly TRBD1 (5 bases). Trimming left V 0 bases short and J 0 bases short, with 9 bases between. The CDR3 extends over 15 amino acids. Germline V CDR1 and CDR2: SGHRS, YFSETQ. CDR3 coding DNA: TGCGCCAGCAGCTTGGTCTACAGGTTGAACACTGAAGCTTTCTTT. Its translation is CASSLVYRLNTEAFF.

This chain connects TRBV5-1 to TRBJ2-7; D is undetermined. The CDR3 covers 13 residues. Germline V gene data show CDR1 as SGHRS and CDR2 as YFSETQ. Trimming took 0 bases from V and 6 from J, leaving 10 bases between them. CDR3 protein: CASSLDGSGEQYF. The CDR3, as DNA: TGCGCCAGCAGCTTGGACGGATCAGGCGAGCAGTACTTC.

This clone was recorded once. This chain joins TRBV13 and TRBJ2-1; unclear D gene. The ends were cut back, 2 bases at V and 7 bases at J, with 3 bases in the middle. This CDR3 is 11 amino acids long. Germline V CDR1 and CDR2: PRHDT, FYEKMQ (reference sequence). The CDR3 nucleotides are TGTGCCAGCAGCTTACTAAATGAGCAGTTCTTC. As protein: CASSLLNEQFF.

A single count supports this clone. The chain joins TRBV28 to TRBJ2-7; tentatively, D is TRBD1 (5 bases). Germline V gene data show CDR1 as MDHEN and CDR2 as SYDVKM. Trimming shortened V by 8 bases and J by 5 bases, and 19 bases separated the two germline ends. This CDR3 is 14 amino acids long. Here the CDR3 reads CASALVRAQNEQYF. As DNA, the CDR3 is TGTGCCAGCGCCTTAGTCAGGGCACAAAACGAGCAGTACTTC.

The chain recombines TRBV12-5 with TRBJ1-2, with a possible D match to TRBD1 (6 bases). Trimming took off 5 bases at V and 8 bases at J, with 12 bases between the two ends. The CDR3 totals 12 residues. Germline V lookup: CDR1 LGHNT, CDR2 FRNRAP. The CDR3 is CASGPQGHGYTF. CDR3 nucleotides: TGTGCTAGTGGTCCTCAGGGACACGGCTACACCTTC.

The rearrangement joins TRBV4-1 to TRBJ2-3, with D perhaps TRBD2 (6 bases). Between the trimmed V and J ends, which lost 0 bases and 4 bases, there was a span of 8 bases. The CDR3 is 14 amino acids. Germline V gives CDR1 MGHRA, CDR2 YSYEKL. The chain's CDR3 is CASSQEAGADTQYF. CDR3 in DNA: TGCGCCAGCAGCCAAGAAGCGGGTGCAGATACGCAGTATTTT.

The chain recombines TRBV28 with TRBJ2-5, with D unclear. CDR3 length: 12 residues. Trimming took 6 bases from V and 3 from J, leaving 8 bases between them. Looked up from germline, CDR1 is MDHEN and CDR2 is SYDVKM. The CDR3 DNA is TGTGCCAGCAGCCCGAATGAAGAGACCCAGTACTTC. Its protein product is CASSPNEETQYF.

The chain's CDR3 is CASSLSAGTRRDYEQYF. The CDR3 coding sequence is TGTGCCAGCAGTTTATCAGCGGGGACAAGGAGAGACTACGAGCAGTACTTC. The rearrangement links TRBV27 to TRBJ2-7; a possible D gene is TRBD2 (7 bases). This CDR3 is built from 17 residues. Germline V gene data show CDR1 as MNHEY and CDR2 as SMNVEV (reference sequence). V lost 0 bases and J 3 bases, leaving 18 bases between the germline ends.